Sequencing of this T cell receptor beta chain was carried out in a study of T cell responses to AZD1222 COVID-19 vaccine (dated by TCRdb to the early 2020s). Study-wide context: AZD1222 recipients whose second dose came at about 4 weeks and those whose second dose came at about 12 weeks were combined into one group, since spike-specific TCR depth and breadth did not differ between the two schedules. A total of under 250 trial participants underwent TCR sequencing, of whom 200 to 220 had received two doses of AZD1222 and some 25 had received two doses of the MenACWY control vaccine. Trial participants were enrolled into age subgroups of 18-55, 56-69 and 70-plus years, which contained approximately 150, 28 and 58 TCR-sequenced participants, respectively. What the study reported, not specific to this receptor: No day 14 peak-response samples were available, so repertoires were characterized only after the peak T cell response. Most participants were white British and females outnumbered males, and the authors suggested that clonal diversity may have been underestimated. Vaccine-associated CD4 TCRs spanned the whole spike protein, with dominant responses in regions 160-218 and 743-854. The 56-69-year group was small, and its depth increase did not reach significance, likely because of low power. Reportedly, close to half of the unique spike-specific TCRs recognized epitopes lying outside the regions that are mutated in the B.1.351 and B.1.1.7 variants. After two AZD1222 doses, spike-specific TCR breadth and depth were significantly higher than at day 0 and than in MenACWY recipients. Conclusions about previously exposed vaccinees are limited, since just 5 or 6 AZD1222 recipients were seropositive for SARS-CoV-2 at baseline.

Comments on this clone: Its antigen is still unknown. No clone much larger than this one lies a single base away; base qualities are absent.

What the time point label conveys for this sample: baseline before first vaccination. Vaccinee samples came from UK trials COV001 and COV002, including a single-blind randomized controlled phase 2/3 trial of AZD1222 (ChAdOx1 nCoV-19) in healthy adults. For TCRbeta chain sequencing, PBMC samples were collected from trial participants at day 0 and at day 28 after the second dose. The CDR3 regions of human TCRbeta chains were subjected to immunosequencing. Under the source paper's analysis protocol: TCRs in the repertoires were matched against a reference library of SARS-CoV-2-specific TCRs that had been generated with the MIRA antigen-specificity platform. Breadth was defined as the fraction of unique TCRs that were SARS-CoV-2-associated. Depth was defined as the fraction of total T cells that were SARS-CoV-2-associated. Using the MIRA data, every spike-specific TCR was mapped to the spike region that the TCR reacted to and assigned to either a CD4 or a CD8 class. Log10-transformed breadth and depth values were compared by one-way ANOVA with Sidak's multiple comparisons tests. What TCRdb holds here is the immuneACCESS table cut down to in-frame rearrangements. Part of the clones is not present; checked against another copy, under half of the missing clones reflect an unresolved V gene, and the others are unexplained. V and J calls and clone size are copied from that table; D and trimming were computed from the DNA. The sample data list more than 45,000 clones, and about four fifths of these were observed just once. The ten largest clonotypes hold more than 20% of the sample.

The sequence was collected from an adult in good health. The material was peripheral blood, obtained on day 0 of AZD1222 vaccination.

The nucleotide sequence is given as TGCGCCAGCAGCATAGACAGGGCGGACACTGAAGCTTTCTTT. This gives the protein CASSIDRADTEAFF. This chain is built from TRBV5-1 and TRBJ1-1; 7 bases in the middle match TRBD1. The germline V end is reduced by 4 bases and the J end by 3 bases; junction bases left unmatched: 6. The germline V gene supplies CDR1 SGHRS and CDR2 YFSETQ. Taken from cysteine to phenylalanine, the CDR3 has 14 residues. Only the CDR3 DNA is retained, 42 bases long and in frame from the first base.